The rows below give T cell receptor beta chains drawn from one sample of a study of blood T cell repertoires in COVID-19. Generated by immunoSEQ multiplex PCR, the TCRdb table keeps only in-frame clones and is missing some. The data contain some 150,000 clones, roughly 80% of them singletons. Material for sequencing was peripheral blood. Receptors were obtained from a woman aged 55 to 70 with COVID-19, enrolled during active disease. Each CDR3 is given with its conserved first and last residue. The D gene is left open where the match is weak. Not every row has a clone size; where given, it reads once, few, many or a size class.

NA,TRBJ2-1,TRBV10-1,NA,CASSERSSRSYNEQFF,TGCGCCAGCAGTGAGAGGAGTAGCCGCTCCTACAATGAGCAGTTCTTC
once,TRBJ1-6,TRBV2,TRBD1,CASSLQGTHSPLHF,TGTGCCAGCAGTTTACAGGGGACTCATTCACCCCTCCACTTT
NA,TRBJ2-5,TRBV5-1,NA,CASSLDQSATQYF,TGCGCCAGCAGCTTGGATCAGTCTGCGACCCAGTACTTC
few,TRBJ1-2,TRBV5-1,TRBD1,CASSSGTGPNYGYTF,TGCGCCAGCAGCTCAGGGACAGGGCCTAACTATGGCTACACCTTC
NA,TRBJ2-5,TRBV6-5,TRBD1,CASSPGTGQETQYF,TGTGCCAGCAGTCCCGGGACAGGACAAGAGACCCAGTACTTC
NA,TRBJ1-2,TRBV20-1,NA,CSASVGARGYTF,TGCAGTGCTAGTGTAGGGGCGCGAGGCTACACCTTC
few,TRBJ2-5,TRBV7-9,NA,CASSFRQGASPHF,TGTGCCAGCAGCTTCAGGCAGGGCGCCTCCCCTCACTTC
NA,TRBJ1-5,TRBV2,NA,CACGVYGGSQPQHF,TGTGCCTGTGGTGTTTACGGAGGTAGTCAGCCCCAGCATTTT
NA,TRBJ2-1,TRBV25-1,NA,CASSEVSGRGGYNEQFF,TGTGCCAGCAGTGAAGTTTCTGGAAGGGGGGGCTATAATGAGCAGTTCTTC
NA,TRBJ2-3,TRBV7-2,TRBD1,CASSFVRGRDTQYF,TGTGCCAGCAGCTTTGTCAGGGGGCGGGATACGCAGTATTTT
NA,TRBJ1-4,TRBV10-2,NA,CASSDGYAANEKLFF,TGCGCCAGCAGTGACGGGTATGCGGCTAATGAAAAACTGTTTTTT
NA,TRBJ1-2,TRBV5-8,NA,CASSSTVNYGYTF,TGTGCCAGCAGCTCGACAGTTAACTATGGCTACACCTTC
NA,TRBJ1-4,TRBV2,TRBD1,CASRRQGGINEKLFF,TGTGCCAGCAGAAGACAGGGGGGCATCAATGAAAAACTGTTTTTT
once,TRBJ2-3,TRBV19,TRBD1,CATSGGTGGSDTQYF,TGTGCCACCTCGGGGGGGACAGGGGGGTCAGATACGCAGTATTTT
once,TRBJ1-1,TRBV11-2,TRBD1,CASRAAQGAFTEAFF,TGTGCCAGCAGGGCAGCACAGGGGGCTTTTACTGAAGCTTTCTTT
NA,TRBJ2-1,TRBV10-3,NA,CAISGGQTEQFF,TGTGCCATCAGTGGGGGGCAGACTGAGCAGTTCTTC
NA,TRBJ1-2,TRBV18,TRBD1,CASSHTGTGVEVYGYTF,TGTGCCAGCTCCCATACCGGGACAGGGGTTGAAGTCTATGGCTACACCTTC
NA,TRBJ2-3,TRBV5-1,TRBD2,CASSHSPSGRTTTTDTQYF,TGCGCCAGCAGCCATTCTCCTAGCGGGAGGACTACTACCACAGATACGCAGTATTTT
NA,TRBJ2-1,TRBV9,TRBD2,CARQTSVPYNEQFF,TGTGCCCGACAAACTAGCGTCCCCTACAATGAGCAGTTCTTC
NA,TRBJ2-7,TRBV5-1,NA,CASSLGGPRSDEQYF,TGCGCCAGCAGCTTGGGCGGCCCCAGAAGCGACGAGCAGTACTTC
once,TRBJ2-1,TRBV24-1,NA,CATSDKAGTHYNEQFF,TGTGCCACCAGTGATAAGGCGGGGACCCACTACAATGAGCAGTTCTTC
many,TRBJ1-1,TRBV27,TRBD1,CASSLSTGGGTEAFF,TGTGCCAGCAGTTTATCGACAGGGGGCGGGACTGAAGCTTTCTTT
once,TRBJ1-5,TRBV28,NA,CASSLWETESNQPQHF,TGTGCCAGCAGTTTATGGGAGACAGAAAGCAATCAGCCCCAGCATTTT
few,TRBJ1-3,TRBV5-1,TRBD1,CASSNRGIENTIYF,TGCGCCAGCTCAAACAGGGGAATAGAAAACACCATATATTTT
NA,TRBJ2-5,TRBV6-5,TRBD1,CATDRTGRETQYF,TGTGCCACCGACCGGACAGGACGAGAGACCCAGTACTTC
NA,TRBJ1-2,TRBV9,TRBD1,CASSVVGGASGYTF,TGTGCCAGCAGCGTAGTAGGGGGCGCGAGTGGCTACACCTTC
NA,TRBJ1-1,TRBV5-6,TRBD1,CASSPQGVRNTEAFF,TGTGCCAGCAGCCCTCAGGGGGTCAGGAACACTGAAGCTTTCTTT
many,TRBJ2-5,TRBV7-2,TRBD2,CASSLVGSGGQETQYF,TGTGCCAGCAGCTTAGTCGGTAGCGGGGGGCAAGAGACCCAGTACTTC
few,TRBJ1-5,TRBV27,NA,CASSGTGLGNQPQHF,TGTGCCAGCAGTGGAACAGGGTTGGGCAATCAGCCCCAGCATTTT
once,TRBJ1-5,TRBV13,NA,CASSLRGSSNQPQHF,TGTGCCAGCAGCTTACGTGGCAGTAGCAATCAGCCCCAGCATTTT
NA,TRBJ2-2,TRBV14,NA,CASSQVLAGYTGELFF,TGTGCCAGCAGCCAAGTTCTCGCGGGCTACACCGGGGAGCTGTTTTTT
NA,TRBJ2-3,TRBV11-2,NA,CASSLGGLGGRDTQYF,TGTGCCAGCAGCTTAGGAGGATTGGGGGGAAGGGATACGCAATATTTT